The present T cell receptor (beta chain) was sequenced within a study of patients and donors after allogeneic stem cell transplantation. This clonotype was counted between two and nine times. Using its own MiXCR run on the RT-PCR reads, TCRdb lists one record per CDR3 protein. Counted here are about 400,000 distinct CDR3 sequences, approximately 16% occurring once; the ten biggest clones make up 6.5% to 7.5%. This CDR3 region has 17 residues. Germline V gives CDR1 LGHNA, CDR2 YSLEER. Trimming stripped 0 bases from V and 0 bases from J, with 14 bases between. The chain is built from TRBV4-3 and TRBJ1-2, with TRBD1 as a possible D gene (5 bases). Sample: blood, either unsorted or a sorted T cell fraction (not recorded which). The TCR was taken from a human donor who was either an allogeneic HSCT recipient or a stem cell or donor lymphocyte infusion donor (not recorded which). It is not recorded whose cells these are; they may come from a transplant donor. The CDR3 here is CASSQDRSPGTNYGYTF. In DNA, the CDR3 is TGCGCCAGCAGCCAAGATCGTTCTCCAGGGACTAACTATGGCTACACCTTC.